The rows below give T cell receptor beta chains drawn from one sample of a study of OX40 agonist ivuxolimab in advanced cancers. Assay: immunoSEQ multiplex PCR; the TCRdb copy retains only in-frame clones and omits some. The sample lists 60,000 to 100,000 clones; 80% to 95% were seen once. The sample consisted of CD4+ or CD8+ T cells sorted from blood, taken in a trial of the OX40 agonist ivuxolimab. These receptors all stem from an adult with an advanced solid tumor such as melanoma, head and neck, liver or kidney cancer. Both conserved end residues are part of each CDR3.

>TRBV7-9|TRBJ2-7
CASSLVVRPYEQYF
>TRBV10-3|TRBJ1-4
CAISDGRAENEKLFF
>TRBV7-8|TRBJ1-6
CASRSQGTLDSPLHF
>TRBV5-6|TRBJ2-1
CASSPAFTGFGGNEQFF
>TRBV6-6|TRBJ2-7
CAVKELLAGRYEQYF
>TRBV9|TRBJ2-7
CASSVGLAGVEQYF
>TRBV25-1|TRBJ1-2
CATLGGGLSNYGYTF
>TRBV7-6|TRBJ2-7
CASSPIGTYSYEQYF
>TRBV5-1|TRBJ2-1
CASSTGVYNEQFF
>TRBV5-4|TRBJ2-5
CASSLRTAQETQYF
>TRBV10-3|TRBJ2-1
CAISLDRLDNEQFF
>TRBV5-1|TRBJ2-1
CASSFGSGGGYNEQFF
>TRBV7-8|TRBJ2-5
CASSLGPLGETQYF
>TRBV10-3|TRBJ2-7
CAISESAGYEQYF
>TRBV29-1|TRBJ1-2
CSVLDSYGYTF
>TRBV13|TRBJ2-7
CASSLVLGNSSYEQYF
>TRBV5-1|TRBJ2-7
CASSVDLAATYEQYF
>TRBV7-9|TRBJ2-3
CASSPRDLTSTDTQYF
>TRBV5-1|TRBJ2-5
CASSLELAEYQETQYF
>TRBV9|TRBJ2-5
CASSARGETQYF
>TRBV9|TRBJ2-7
CASSHRKEGGPYEQYF
>TRBV4-1|TRBJ1-2
CASSYPGQGTYGYTF
>TRBV7-6|TRBJ2-7
CASSPFGETSYEQYF
>TRBV4-1|TRBJ2-7
CASSQDRGRTGEQYF
>TRBV13|TRBJ2-1
CASSSRSGGPQYSYNEQFF
>TRBV11-2|TRBJ2-1
CASSLSTGHEQFF
>TRBV2|TRBJ2-5
CASSGRGAQETQYF
>TRBV7-9|TRBJ2-5
CASSLLPGQGGETQYF
>TRBV27|TRBJ1-5
CASSFGQGSQPQHF
>TRBV6-5|TRBJ2-7
CASSYSTLQRNEQYF
>TRBV4-3|TRBJ1-6
CASSQDGTAWNSPLHF
>TRBV7-6|TRBJ2-1
CASSSRLAGVNEQFF
>TRBV21-1|TRBJ2-3
CASSNLESGSTDTQYF
>TRBV5-6|TRBJ2-7
CASSLVGRSYEQYF
>TRBV19|TRBJ2-1
CASSILANEQFF
>TRBV9|TRBJ2-1
CASTLGTGVYNEQFF
>TRBV29-1|TRBJ1-5
CSVRGPGSQPQHF
>TRBV7-9|TRBJ2-7
CASSLVGGNEQYF
>TRBV29-1|TRBJ2-3
CSGRRENTDTQYF
>TRBV4-2|TRBJ2-1
CASSQEGLGWSYNEQFF
>TRBV4-3|TRBJ1-1
CASSQDWDSENTEAFF
>TRBV19|TRBJ2-3
CASGRRGDTQYF
>TRBV7-9|TRBJ2-5
CASSLVGPTRETQYF
>TRBV9|TRBJ2-7
CASSVGDVAYEQYF
>TRBV6-1|TRBJ1-2
CASSETFEEQGLGGYTF
>TRBV4-1|TRBJ2-3
CASSLLGESGGPVTDTQYF
>TRBV27|TRBJ2-7
CASSFLPTGPSEQYF
>TRBV6-5|TRBJ1-2
CASSYSWQEVNYGYTF
>TRBV5-6|TRBJ2-7
CASSLSDSSYEQYF
>TRBV5-1|TRBJ1-1
CARRDGEDTEAFF
>TRBV13|TRBJ1-6
CASGGQGATYNSPLHF
>TRBV27|TRBJ2-7
CASSWAGTAYEQYF
>TRBV9|TRBJ2-3
CASSASVGPSTDTQYF
>TRBV29-1|TRBJ1-4
CSVDLEGGLGLFF
>TRBV7-7|TRBJ2-3
CASSAWTSTDTQYF